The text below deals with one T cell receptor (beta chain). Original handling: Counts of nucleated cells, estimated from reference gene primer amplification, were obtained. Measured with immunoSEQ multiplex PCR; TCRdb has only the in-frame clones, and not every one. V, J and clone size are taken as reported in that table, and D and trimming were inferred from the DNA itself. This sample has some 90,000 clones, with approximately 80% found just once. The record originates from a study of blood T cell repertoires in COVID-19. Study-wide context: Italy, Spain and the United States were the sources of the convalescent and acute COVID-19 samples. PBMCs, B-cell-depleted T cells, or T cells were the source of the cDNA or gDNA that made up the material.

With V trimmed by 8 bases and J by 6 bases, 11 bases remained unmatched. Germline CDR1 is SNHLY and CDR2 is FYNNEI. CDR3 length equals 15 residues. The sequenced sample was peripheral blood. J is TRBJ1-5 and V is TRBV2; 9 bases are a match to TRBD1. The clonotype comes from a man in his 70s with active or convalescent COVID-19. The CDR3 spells CASWDGQGFSQPQHF. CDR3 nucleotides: TGTGCCAGCTGGGACGGACAGGGGTTTTCTCAGCCCCAGCATTTT. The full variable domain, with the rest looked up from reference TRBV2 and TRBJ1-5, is EPEVTQTPSHQVTQMGQEVILRCVPISNHLYFYWYRQILGQKVEFLVSFYNNEISEKSEIFDDQFSVERPDGSNFTLKIRSTKLEDSAMYFCASWDGQGFSQPQHFGDGTRLSIL.